Detailed here is one TCR beta chain. The PCR employed 60 Vbeta primers together with 13 Jbeta primers. Sequencing was performed with immunoSEQ multiplex PCR; in TCRdb, only in-frame clones are kept and a portion is missing. The table shows about 160,000 clones, with approximately 81% occurring only once. CDR3 length: 16 residues. The V gene's germline CDR1 is SEHNR and CDR2 FQNEAQ (reference sequence). The V end lost 1 base, the J end lost 2 bases, and 12 bases lay between the germline ends. This specimen belongs to a study of cytomegalovirus exposure and HLA in healthy donors. Sample: PBMCs. This receptor was taken from a female donor in good health and CMV-seronegative. The chain joins TRBV7-9 to TRBJ1-3; D uncertain. The DNA of the CDR3 is TGTGCCAGCAGCTTAGATCCCCCTAGGACTGGAAACACCATATATTTT. Translation: CASSLDPPRTGNTIYF.